Listed below are T cell receptor beta chains from one sample, sequenced in a study of beta chain features in type 1 diabetes. Clones were sequenced by immunoSEQ multiplex PCR, and TCRdb holds only the in-frame ones, with some missing. Among about 120,000 clones listed, 17% were seen once. The specimen was central memory CD4+ T cells from blood. All receptors come from a man aged 18 to 30 with type 1 diabetes. CDR3s include the opening cysteine and the closing phenylalanine or tryptophan. A D gene is named only where the DNA matches it firmly. Clone size is given for some rows only: seen once, a few or many times, or a class if the clone is expanded.

>TRBV30|NA|NA|TRBJ1-2
TGTGCCTCAACCGGGACGGTGAACTATGGCTACACCTTC
CASTGTVNYGYTF
>TRBV27|few|NA|TRBJ1-2
TGTGCCAGCAGACAACTCCCAGGAGATTACTATGGCTACACCTTC
CASRQLPGDYYGYTF
>TRBV5-1|NA|NA|TRBJ1-1
TGCGCCAGCAGCCTGGAGCGGGGCACTGAAGCTTTCTTT
CASSLERGTEAFF
>TRBV14|NA|NA|TRBJ1-6
TGTGCCAGCAGCCATCCCGCCTCACCCCTCCACTTT
CASSHPASPLHF
>TRBV11-2|few|TRBD2|TRBJ2-3
TGTGCCAGCAGCTTCCCAGCGGGGGGGCAGGCAGATACGCAGTATTTT
CASSFPAGGQADTQYF
>TRBV7-2|few|NA|TRBJ2-7
TGTGCCAGCAGCCGAAGGACCCCCCCCGCGTACTTC
CASSRRTPPAYF
>TRBV29-1|many|NA|TRBJ2-7
TGCAGCGTATCAGGGAGCTCGTACGAGCAGTACTTC
CSVSGSSYEQYF
>TRBV18|few|NA|TRBJ2-1
TGTGCCAGCTCACCAAGCGAGATTCGGAGCTCCTACAATGAGCAGTTCTTC
CASSPSEIRSSYNEQFF
>TRBV4-1|NA|TRBD1|TRBJ1-5
TGCGCCAGCAGCCATCGTCACAGGGGACGGGCTCAGCCCCAGCATTTT
CASSHRHRGRAQPQHF
>TRBV5-1|NA|TRBD2|TRBJ2-1
TGCGCCAGCAGAGAGGCGTGGACTAGGTCCCATGAGCAGTTCTTC
CASREAWTRSHEQFF
>TRBV6-5|few|NA|TRBJ1-1
TGTGCCAGCAGCCAGACTAGCACTGAAGCTTTCTTT
CASSQTSTEAFF
>TRBV4-2|many|TRBD1|TRBJ2-7
TGTGCCAGCAGCCAAGAGGGACAGAACGGAATCTACGAGCAGTACTTC
CASSQEGQNGIYEQYF
>TRBV5-1|few|NA|TRBJ1-4
TGCGCCAGCAGCTCGGGCATCCCGCCGGGTAATGAAAAACTGTTTTTT
CASSSGIPPGNEKLFF
>TRBV7-2|NA|NA|TRBJ2-3
TGTGCCAGCAGCTTAGATGGCTCCACAGATACGCAGTATTTT
CASSLDGSTDTQYF
>TRBV19|few|NA|TRBJ2-2
TGTGCCAGTAGTTTGGAAGTAAACAGCGGGGAGCTGTTTTTT
CASSLEVNSGELFF
>TRBV5-1|few|TRBD2|TRBJ2-7
TGCGCCAGCAGCTTGGCCCCCGGGACTAGCTACGAGCAGTACTTC
CASSLAPGTSYEQYF
>TRBV9|few|NA|TRBJ1-5
TGTGCCAGCAGCGTTAATGTGAATCAGCCCCAGCATTTT
CASSVNVNQPQHF
>TRBV7-9|few|NA|TRBJ2-1
TGTGCCAGCAGCCCCGGAAATCTGGCCCATGAGCAGTTCTTC
CASSPGNLAHEQFF
>TRBV5-1|NA|NA|TRBJ1-3
TGCGCCAGCAGCTTGGGGACAATTTGGTCTGGAAACACCATATATTTT
CASSLGTIWSGNTIYF
>TRBV29-1|few|NA|TRBJ2-5
TGCAGCGTTGGAGTAGGGGGGGGGCAAGAGACCCAGTACTTC
CSVGVGGGQETQYF
>TRBV4-2|NA|NA|TRBJ2-7
TGTGCCAGCAGCCAAATGTGGCTACAGGGAGGGACGGAGGAGCAGTACTTC
CASSQMWLQGGTEEQYF
>TRBV6-5|few|TRBD1|TRBJ2-7
TGTGCCAGCAGTTACAGGGGGCACAGCTCCTACGAGCAGTACTTC
CASSYRGHSSYEQYF
>TRBV5-1|NA|TRBD2|TRBJ2-1
TGCGCCAGCAGCTTGGTGGCTATCGCTAGCGGGGGCTACAATGAGCAGTTCTTC
CASSLVAIASGGYNEQFF
>TRBV5-1|NA|TRBD2|TRBJ2-7
TGCGCCAGCAGCTCCCTGGCGGGAGGGAGGGCCTACGAGCAGTACTTC
CASSSLAGGRAYEQYF
>TRBV29-1|many|TRBD1|TRBJ2-7
TGCAGCGTTGTGGCAGGGGGCGATGAGCAGTACTTC
CSVVAGGDEQYF
>TRBV14|few|TRBD2|TRBJ2-5
TGTGCCAGCAGCCGCCGGACTAGCGGGAGGCCGGGGACCCAGTACTTC
CASSRRTSGRPGTQYF
>TRBV27|NA|TRBD2|TRBJ2-7
TGTGCCAGCAGTCCGTGGGGGGGGACCGCGGACGAGCAGTACTTC
CASSPWGGTADEQYF
>TRBV7-9|many|NA|TRBJ2-3
TGTGCCAGCAGCCCCAGGACATCTAGCACAGATACGCAGTATTTT
CASSPRTSSTDTQYF
>TRBV7-2|NA|NA|TRBJ2-7
TGTGCCAGCAGCTTAGGAGGTGCAGGCTACGAGCAGTACTTC
CASSLGGAGYEQYF
>TRBV19|few|NA|TRBJ2-7
TGTGCCAGTCACTCGCGGCAGGGGAGCGGTCGGGGATTGCGGGAGCAGTACTTC
CASHSRQGSGRGLREQYF
>TRBV4-2|few|TRBD2|TRBJ2-1
TGTGCCAGCAGCCAAGACCCAGCGGGAGGGCGGAATGAGCAGTTCTTC
CASSQDPAGGRNEQFF
>TRBV9|NA|NA|TRBJ2-3
TGTGCCAGCAGCGTAGGGACTACTCGCACAGATACGCAGTATTTT
CASSVGTTRTDTQYF
>TRBV4-3|few|TRBD1|TRBJ1-6
TGCGCCAGCAGCCAAGATGAATTACTTGGGACAGAAAATTCACCCCTCCACTTT
CASSQDELLGTENSPLHF
>TRBV6-5|once|TRBD1|TRBJ1-2
TGTGCCAGCAGTTCTAGGGACGGGACAGGGTATGGCTACACCTTC
CASSSRDGTGYGYTF
>TRBV28|few|NA|TRBJ2-5
TGTGCCAGCAGTTTCGGGGGGCGAGAGACCCAGTACTTC
CASSFGGRETQYF
>TRBV29-1|few|TRBD2|TRBJ2-1
TGCAGCGTTGTGCCAGCGGGGCGAAACAATGAGCAGTTCTTC
CSVVPAGRNNEQFF
>TRBV28|NA|NA|TRBJ2-1
TGTGCCAGCAGTTTAGGGGTGGATGAGCAGTTCTTC
CASSLGVDEQFF
>TRBV11-2|NA|NA|TRBJ2-5
TGTGCCAGCACCCTCACCGGGGGACAGTACTTC
CASTLTGGQYF
>TRBV30|few|NA|TRBJ2-7
TGTGCCTCCCCAGGGAATGGCCCCTACGAGCAGTACTTC
CASPGNGPYEQYF
>TRBV2|NA|NA|TRBJ2-6
TGTGCCAGCAGTTTGGAGGACGCTGGGGCCAACGTCCTGACTTTC
CASSLEDAGANVLTF
>TRBV30|few|NA|TRBJ2-4
TGTGCCTGGTCCGGACGGCCAGCCAAAAACATTCAGTACTTC
CAWSGRPAKNIQYF
>TRBV6-4|few|TRBD2|TRBJ2-1
TGTGCCAGCAGTGACGTGACTAGCGGCTACAATGAGCAGTTCTTC
CASSDVTSGYNEQFF